These 21 T cell receptor beta chains were sequenced from one sample in a study of technical replicates of blood from a handful of donors (TCRdb year 2017). The library was produced with the immunoSEQ multiplex PCR assay. The table was pulled from immuneACCESS by TCRdb, which kept in-frame rearrangements only. Such tables lose some clones; where checked, under half of the loss comes from unresolved V genes, and the rest has no known cause. The sample has about 59,000 clones on record, 85% to 90% of them singletons. Around 5.2% of the sample is held by the ten biggest clonotypes. Input material: PBMCs. Source of these receptors: a human donor in good health. Some clones in this sample may be carry-over from other donors' samples.

The V and J genes are TRBV7-2 and TRBJ2-3; D not resolved. The V end lost 4 bases, the J end lost 11 bases, and 16 bases lay between the germline ends. CDR3 size: 13 residues. CDR1 is SGHTA, CDR2 FQGNSA, per germline. CDR3 DNA: TGTGCCAGCAGCTCGCTCCTCCGGGTTGGGCAGTATTTT. Translating it yields CASSSLLRVGQYF.

The J gene is TRBJ2-7, the V gene TRBV27, with D unclear. Germline V gives CDR1 MNHEY, CDR2 SMNVEV (reference sequence). The CDR3 is 15 residues long. V was cut by 6 bases and J by 0 bases, with 15 bases left in between. The CDR3 here is CASSTPRLGSYEQYF. The CDR3 DNA reads as TGTGCCAGCAGCACACCCCGACTGGGCTCCTACGAGCAGTACTTC.

In DNA, the CDR3 is TGTGCCAGCACCCGGTGGGGTAGCGGGAGGTTGAATGAGCAGTTCTTC. Its protein product is CASTRWGSGRLNEQFF. The gene calls are TRBV5-8 and TRBJ2-1; TRBD2 matches 10 bases. Germline assignment: CDR1 SGHTS and CDR2 YDEGEE. With 6 bases clipped from V and 7 bases from J, the junction kept 13 bases outside the gene matches. There are 16 residues in the CDR3.

CDR3: CASGAGVDEQFF. CDR3 nucleotide sequence: TGTGCCAGCGGAGCGGGGGTCGATGAGCAGTTCTTC. The rearrangement links TRBV28 to TRBJ2-1; 8 nucleotides align to TRBD2. Germline CDR1 is MDHEN and CDR2 is SYDVKM. This CDR3 comprises 12 residues. V was clipped by 8 bases and J by 8 bases; unmatched bases: 5.

V is TRBV6-5 and J is TRBJ2-5; D possibly corresponds to TRBD1 (6 bases). The V gene lost 5 bases and the J gene lost 5 bases, with 18 bases spanning the gap. The germline V gene encodes CDR1 MNHEY and CDR2 SVGAGI. CDR3 length: 15 amino acids. The CDR3: CASSAGTSLRETQYF. The CDR3 bases are TGTGCCAGCAGTGCCGGGACATCCCTCCGGGAGACCCAGTACTTC.

This clone was seen once. The chain recombines TRBV9 with TRBJ1-6, with a weak D call TRBD1 (5 bases). Trimming took off 4 bases at V and 9 bases at J, with 20 bases between the two ends. The CDR3 totals 16 residues. The germline CDR1 and CDR2 sequences are SGDLS and YYNGEE. The CDR3 region is CASSLKTDPRGSPLHF. DNA of the CDR3: TGTGCCAGCAGCTTAAAGACAGATCCTAGGGGTTCACCCCTCCACTTT.

V gene TRBV7-9 combines with J gene TRBJ2-3, with a tentative D call TRBD2 (5 bases). CDR1 and CDR2 from the germline V gene are SEHNR and FQNEAQ (reference sequence). The CDR3 is 15 amino acids. The ends were cut back, 4 bases at V and 6 bases at J, with 17 bases in the middle. The CDR3 coding sequence is TGTGCCAGCAGCTCCCCCGGGGTGGGAAAGGATACGCAGTATTTT. Translation: CASSSPGVGKDTQYF.

The V and J genes are TRBV14 and TRBJ2-7; D remains unclear. V gave up 0 bases and J gave up 6 bases, with 9 bases separating them. The V gene's germline CDR1 is SGHDN and CDR2 FVKESK. CDR3 size: 13 residues. CDR3 loop: CASSQDRFREQYF. CDR3 nucleotide sequence: TGTGCCAGCAGCCAAGACAGATTTCGCGAGCAGTACTTC.

The rearrangement links TRBV19 to TRBJ2-3, with TRBD2 matching over 8 bases. The V segment lost 8 bases and the J segment 0 bases; nucleotides outside the gene matches: 16. From germline, CDR1 is LNHDA and CDR2 SQIVND (reference sequence). There are 18 residues in the CDR3. The CDR3 loop is CASLPGRTSYRSTDTQYF. CDR3 sequence (DNA): TGTGCCAGTCTTCCTGGAAGGACTAGCTATAGGAGCACAGATACGCAGTATTTT.

This sequence joins TRBV5-6 and TRBJ1-1; TRBD1 matches 10 bases. V lost 0 bases to trimming and J lost 11 bases; unmatched junction nucleotides: 1. Per germline, CDR1 SGHDT and CDR2 YYEEEE. The CDR3 extends over 12 amino acids. As DNA, the CDR3 is TGTGCCAGCAGCTTGGGGGACAGGGGCGCTTTCTTT. It yields the protein CASSLGDRGAFF. Together with reference TRBV5-6 and TRBJ1-1, the CDR3 gives the full variable domain: DAGVTQSPTHLIKTRGQQVTLRCSPKSGHDTVSWYQQALGQGPQFIFQYYEEEERQRGNFPDRFSGHQFPNYSSELNVNALLLGDSALYLCASSLGDRGAFFGQGTRLTVV.

The chain carries TRBV2 and TRBJ2-7; a weak D match, TRBD2 (5 bases). This CDR3 has 11 residues. The germline V gene has CDR1 SNHLY and CDR2 FYNNEI. V lost 8 bases, J lost 2 bases, and 7 bases lay in between. The CDR3 nucleotides are TGTGCCAGCGTCGGGGCCTACGAGCAGTACTTC. It specifies CASVGAYEQYF.

The chain couples TRBV29-1 to TRBJ2-7; D perhaps matches TRBD1 (5 bases). V gave up 7 bases and J gave up 2 bases, with 18 bases separating them. The CDR3 totals 14 residues. Germline V gives CDR1 SQVTM, CDR2 ANQGSEA. The CDR3 region is CSARSGPPTYEQYF. The CDR3 nucleotides are TGCAGCGCCCGATCAGGGCCACCCACCTACGAGCAGTACTTC.

The chain couples TRBV7-9 to TRBJ1-4, with TRBD1 matching 7 bases. Trimming took 5 bases from V and 7 from J; bases not matched to a gene: 10. Germline V gene data show CDR1 as SEHNR and CDR2 as FQNEAQ (reference sequence). The CDR3 is 15 residues long. CDR3: CASSTLQGFGEKLFF. The CDR3 DNA sequence: TGTGCCAGCAGCACACTACAGGGGTTCGGTGAAAAACTGTTTTTT.

This sequence joins TRBV2 and TRBJ1-1; TRBD1 agrees at 7 bases. This CDR3 spans 13 amino acids. The junction had 6 bases not matched to a gene; V was cut back by 7 bases and J by 4 bases. Germline assignment: CDR1 SNHLY and CDR2 FYNNEI. Here the CDR3 DNA reads TGTGCCAGCAACACCAAGGGGGCCACTGAAGCTTTCTTT. Translating it yields CASNTKGATEAFF.

The rearrangement uses TRBV5-4 and TRBJ1-1; 7 nucleotides line up with TRBD1. The V and J ends lost 4 bases and 8 bases, in that order; junction bases with no gene match: 5. Germline values: CDR1 SGHNT, CDR2 YYREEE (reference sequence). This CDR3 spans 12 amino acids. In nucleotides, the CDR3 is TGTGCCAGCAGCCAGACAGGGTTGGAAGCTTTCTTT. Residues: CASSQTGLEAFF.

V usage is TRBV6-5 and J usage is TRBJ1-1; TRBD1 aligns across 7 bases. Trimming at V came to 8 bases and at J to 0 bases, leaving 9 bases not matched to a gene. Germline-derived CDR1 and CDR2 are MNHEY and SVGAGI. This CDR3 spans 15 amino acids. The chain's CDR3 is CASQTGQSMNTEAFF. The CDR3 region has the DNA TGTGCCAGCCAAACGGGACAGAGCATGAACACTGAAGCTTTCTTT.

Only one count was recorded for this clone. In nucleotides, the CDR3 is TGTGCCAGCAGCGCCAGCTTCGGGGGAAGCAATGAGCAGTTCTTC. Protein sequence: CASSASFGGSNEQFF. The rearrangement links TRBV7-2 to TRBJ2-1; D may be TRBD2 (6 bases). The CDR3 length is 15 residues. V was pared by 5 bases and J by 6 bases, with 17 bases between. Germline V CDR1 and CDR2: SGHTA, FQGNSA.

The genes are TRBV6-6 and TRBJ2-5; TRBD2 matches at 11 bases. Germline-derived CDR1 and CDR2 are MNHNY and SVGAGI (reference sequence). The CDR3 contains 14 residues. The trim removed 6 bases at V and 4 bases at J, leaving 4 bases unmatched. The CDR3 DNA sequence: TGTGCCAGCAGATTAGCGGGGGGGGGAGAGACCCAGTACTTC. This encodes CASRLAGGGETQYF.

This chain links TRBV27 with TRBJ2-7; 7 bases map to TRBD1. Germline CDR1 reads MNHEY; CDR2 reads SMNVEV (reference sequence). This CDR3 region has 15 residues. The junction had 11 bases not matched to a gene; V was cut back by 5 bases and J by 4 bases. In DNA, the CDR3 is TGTGCCAGCAGTGCGCGACAGGGAATCGATTACGAGCAGTACTTC. Translating it yields CASSARQGIDYEQYF.

The chain carries TRBV15 and TRBJ1-3; no firm D call. Per the germline V gene, CDR1 is LNHNV and CDR2 is YYDKDF (reference sequence). The V gene lost 0 bases and the J gene lost 2 bases, with 8 bases spanning the gap. The CDR3 sequence is 15 residues long. The CDR3 sequence: CATSRDTSTGNTIYF. CDR3 DNA: TGTGCCACCAGCAGAGATACCAGTACTGGAAACACCATATATTTT. Full variable domain (remainder filled in from reference TRBV15 and TRBJ1-3): DAMVIQNPRYQVTQFGKPVTLSCSQTLNHNVMYWYQQKSSQAPKLLFHYYDKDFNNEADTPDNFQSRRPNTSFCFLDIRSPGLGDTAMYLCATSRDTSTGNTIYFGEGSWLTVV.

CDR3 amino acids: CASSRERYGELFF. The CDR3 DNA reads TGTGCCAGCAGTCGGGAGAGGTACGGGGAGCTGTTTTTT. The chain joins TRBV7-2 to TRBJ2-2; D perhaps matches TRBD2 (6 bases). The germline gives CDR1 SGHTA, CDR2 FQGNSA. The CDR3 has 13 residues. With 6 bases removed from V and 7 bases from J, the gap between germline ends came to 12 bases. Based on the CDR3 plus reference TRBV7-2 and TRBJ2-2, the full variable domain is GAGVSQSPSNKVTEKGKDVELRCDPISGHTALYWYRQSLGQGLEFLIYFQGNSAPDKSGLPSDRFSAERTGGSVSTLTIQRTQQEDSAVYLCASSRERYGELFFGEGSRLTVL.